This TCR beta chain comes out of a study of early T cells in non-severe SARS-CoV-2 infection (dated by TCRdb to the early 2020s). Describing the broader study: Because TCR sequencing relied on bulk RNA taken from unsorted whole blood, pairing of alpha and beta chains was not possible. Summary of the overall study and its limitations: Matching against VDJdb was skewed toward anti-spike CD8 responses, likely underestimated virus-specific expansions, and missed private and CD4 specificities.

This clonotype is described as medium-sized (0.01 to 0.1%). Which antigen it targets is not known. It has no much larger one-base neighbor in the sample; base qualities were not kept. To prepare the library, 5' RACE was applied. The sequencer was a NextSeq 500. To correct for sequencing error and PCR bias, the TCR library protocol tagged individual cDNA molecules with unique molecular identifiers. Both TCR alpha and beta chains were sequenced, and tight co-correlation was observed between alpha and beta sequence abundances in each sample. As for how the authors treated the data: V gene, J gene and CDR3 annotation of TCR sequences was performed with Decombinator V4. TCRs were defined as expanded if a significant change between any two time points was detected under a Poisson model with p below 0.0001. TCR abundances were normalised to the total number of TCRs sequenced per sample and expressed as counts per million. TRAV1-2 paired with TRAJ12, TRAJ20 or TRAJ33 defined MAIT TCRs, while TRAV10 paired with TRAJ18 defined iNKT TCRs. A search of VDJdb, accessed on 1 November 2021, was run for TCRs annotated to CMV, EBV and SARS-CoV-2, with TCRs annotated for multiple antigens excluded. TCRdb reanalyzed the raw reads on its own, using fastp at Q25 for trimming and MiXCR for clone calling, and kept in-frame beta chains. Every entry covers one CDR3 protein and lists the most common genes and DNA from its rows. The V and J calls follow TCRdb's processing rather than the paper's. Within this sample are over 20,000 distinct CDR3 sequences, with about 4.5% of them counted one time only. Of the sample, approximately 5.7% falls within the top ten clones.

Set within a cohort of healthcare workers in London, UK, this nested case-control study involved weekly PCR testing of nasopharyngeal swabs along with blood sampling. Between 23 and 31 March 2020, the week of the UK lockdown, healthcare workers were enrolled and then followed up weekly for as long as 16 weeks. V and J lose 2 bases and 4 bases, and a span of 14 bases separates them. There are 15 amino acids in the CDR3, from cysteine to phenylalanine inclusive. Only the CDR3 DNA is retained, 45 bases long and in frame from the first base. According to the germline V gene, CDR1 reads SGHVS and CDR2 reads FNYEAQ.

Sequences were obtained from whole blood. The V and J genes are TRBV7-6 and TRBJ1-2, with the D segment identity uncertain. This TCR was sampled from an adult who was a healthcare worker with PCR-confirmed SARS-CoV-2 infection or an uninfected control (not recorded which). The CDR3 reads CASSLFSSTGYGYTF. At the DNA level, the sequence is TGTGCCAGCAGCTTATTTAGTTCCACCGGCTATGGCTACACCTTC.